The text below deals with one T cell receptor (beta chain). The authors ran a second PCR of roughly 7 to 11 cycles using a sample-barcoded 5' primer and a J-beta primer mix. Researchers report that a template-switch adaptor with 12 random nucleotides tagged each cDNA molecule. TCRdb analysed the 5' RACE reads with MiXCR anew, one entry per CDR3 protein. In the table there are around 700,000 distinct CDR3 sequences, around 25% of which are singletons. Germline CDR1 reads DFQATT; CDR2 reads SNEGSKA (reference sequence). CDR3 size: 14 residues. The V and J ends lost 3 bases and 0 bases respectively, with 9 bases between them. In terms of origin and age, donors were healthy Caucasian individuals from Russia aged 6 to 90. The data originate from a study of blood T cells in healthy people across ages. The same specimen was also included in a second study, on T cells of mothers and their children. That paper adds: Unrelated mother-child pairs always had slightly, but never significantly, lower normalized overlap than related pairs. The data showed no persistent microchimeric T cell clones.

The receptor was derived from a boy under 18 in good health. Specimen: blood. V usage is TRBV20-1 and J usage is TRBJ2-1; perhaps TRBD2 as D (5 bases). The CDR3 loop reads CSARDLNSYNEQFF. The CDR3 nucleotides are TGCAGTGCTAGGGACTTAAACTCCTACAATGAGCAGTTCTTC.